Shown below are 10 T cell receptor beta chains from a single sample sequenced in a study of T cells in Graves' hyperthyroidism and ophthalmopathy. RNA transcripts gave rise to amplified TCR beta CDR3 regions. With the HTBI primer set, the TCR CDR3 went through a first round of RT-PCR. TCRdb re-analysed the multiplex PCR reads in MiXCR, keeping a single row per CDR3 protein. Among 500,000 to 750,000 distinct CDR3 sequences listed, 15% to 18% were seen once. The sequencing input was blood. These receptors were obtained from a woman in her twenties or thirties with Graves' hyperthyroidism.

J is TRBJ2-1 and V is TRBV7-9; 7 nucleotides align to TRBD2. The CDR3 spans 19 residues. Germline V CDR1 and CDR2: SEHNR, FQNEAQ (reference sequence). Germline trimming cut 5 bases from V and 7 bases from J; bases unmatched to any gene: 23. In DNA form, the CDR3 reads TGTGCCAGCAGCACCTTTACCCAACCTGGGGGGGGAAGGCAAAATGAGCAGTTCTTC. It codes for CASSTFTQPGGGRQNEQFF.

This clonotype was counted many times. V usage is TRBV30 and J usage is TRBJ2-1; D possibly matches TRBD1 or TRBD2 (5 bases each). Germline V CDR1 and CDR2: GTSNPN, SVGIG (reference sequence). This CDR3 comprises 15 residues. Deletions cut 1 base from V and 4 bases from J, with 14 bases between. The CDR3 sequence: CAWSGGRGGYNEQFF. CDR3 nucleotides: TGTGCCTGGAGTGGGGGGAGAGGCGGTTACAATGAGCAGTTCTTC.

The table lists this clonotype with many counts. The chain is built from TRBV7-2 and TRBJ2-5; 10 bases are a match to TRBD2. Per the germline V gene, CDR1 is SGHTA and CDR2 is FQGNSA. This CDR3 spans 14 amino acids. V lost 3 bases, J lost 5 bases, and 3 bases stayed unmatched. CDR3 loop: CASSFSGRLETQYF. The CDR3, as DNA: TGTGCCAGCAGCTTTAGCGGGAGGTTGGAGACCCAGTACTTC.

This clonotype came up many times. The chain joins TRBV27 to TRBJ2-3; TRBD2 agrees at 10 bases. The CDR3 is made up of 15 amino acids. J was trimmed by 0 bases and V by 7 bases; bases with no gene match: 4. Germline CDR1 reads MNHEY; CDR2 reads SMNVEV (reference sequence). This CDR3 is CASKSGLASTDTQYF. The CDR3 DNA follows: TGTGCCAGCAAATCGGGACTAGCGAGCACAGATACGCAGTATTTT.

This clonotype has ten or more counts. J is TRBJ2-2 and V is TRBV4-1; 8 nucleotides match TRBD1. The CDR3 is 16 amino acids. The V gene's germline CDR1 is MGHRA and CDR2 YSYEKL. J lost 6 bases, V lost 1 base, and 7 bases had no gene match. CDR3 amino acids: CASSQVGQGVAGELFF. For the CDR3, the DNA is TGCGCCAGCAGCCAAGTCGGACAGGGTGTGGCCGGGGAGCTGTTTTTT.

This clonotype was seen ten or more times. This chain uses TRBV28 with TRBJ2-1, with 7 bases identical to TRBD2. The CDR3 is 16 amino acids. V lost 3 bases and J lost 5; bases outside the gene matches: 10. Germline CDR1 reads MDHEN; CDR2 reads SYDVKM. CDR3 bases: TGTGCCAGCAGTTTCCCCCGGGAGGCCCCAGACAATGAGCAGTTCTTC. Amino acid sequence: CASSFPREAPDNEQFF.

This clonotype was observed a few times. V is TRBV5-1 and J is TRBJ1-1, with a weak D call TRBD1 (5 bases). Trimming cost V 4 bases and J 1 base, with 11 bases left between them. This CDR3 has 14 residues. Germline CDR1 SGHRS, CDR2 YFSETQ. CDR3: CASSTTTENTEAFF. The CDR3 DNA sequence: TGCGCCAGCAGCACCACGACAGAGAACACTGAAGCTTTCTTT.

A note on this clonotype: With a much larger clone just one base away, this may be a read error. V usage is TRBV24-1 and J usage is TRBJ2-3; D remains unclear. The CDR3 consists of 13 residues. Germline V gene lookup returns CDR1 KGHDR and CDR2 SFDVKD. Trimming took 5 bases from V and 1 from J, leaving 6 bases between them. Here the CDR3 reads CATSGSGTDTQYF. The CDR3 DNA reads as TGTGCCACCAGTGGTTCGGGCACAGATACGCAGTATTTT.

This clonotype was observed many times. For the CDR3, the DNA is TGTGCCAGCAGCGTATCTGGGGCCAACGTCCTGACTTTC. It translates to CASSVSGANVLTF. The rearrangement links TRBV9 to TRBJ2-6; no clear D. The germline V and J ends were trimmed by 1 base and 1 base, with 0 bases remaining between them. Germline V gene data show CDR1 as SGDLS and CDR2 as YYNGEE. This CDR3 is built from 13 residues.

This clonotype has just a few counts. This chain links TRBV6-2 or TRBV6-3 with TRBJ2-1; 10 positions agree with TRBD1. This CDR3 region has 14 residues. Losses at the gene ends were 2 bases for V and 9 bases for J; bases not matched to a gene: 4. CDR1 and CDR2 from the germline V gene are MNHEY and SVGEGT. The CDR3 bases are TGTGCCAGCAGTTACGGGACAGGGGTCGGTGAGCAGTTCTTC. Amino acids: CASSYGTGVGEQFF.